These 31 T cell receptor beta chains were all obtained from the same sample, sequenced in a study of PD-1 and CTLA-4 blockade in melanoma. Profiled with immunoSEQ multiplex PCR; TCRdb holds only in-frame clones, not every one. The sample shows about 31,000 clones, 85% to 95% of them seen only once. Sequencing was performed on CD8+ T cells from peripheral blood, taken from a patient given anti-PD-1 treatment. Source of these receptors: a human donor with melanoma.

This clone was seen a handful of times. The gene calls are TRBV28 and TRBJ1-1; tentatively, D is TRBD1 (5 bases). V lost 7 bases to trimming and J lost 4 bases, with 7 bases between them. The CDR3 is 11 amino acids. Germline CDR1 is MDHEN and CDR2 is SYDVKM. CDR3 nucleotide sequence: TGTGCCAGCACCCAGGGCACTGAAGCTTTCTTT. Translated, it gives CASTQGTEAFF.

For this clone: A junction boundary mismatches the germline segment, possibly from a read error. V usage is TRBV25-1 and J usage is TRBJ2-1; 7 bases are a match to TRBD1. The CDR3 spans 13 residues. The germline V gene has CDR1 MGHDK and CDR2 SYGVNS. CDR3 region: CASSEWDSNKQFF. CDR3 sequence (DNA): TGTGCCAGCAGTGAATGGGACAGCAATAAGCAGTTCTTC. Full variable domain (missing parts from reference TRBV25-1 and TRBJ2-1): EADIYQTPRYLVIGTGKKITLECSQTMGHDKMYWYQQDPGMELHLIHYSYGVNSTEKGDLSSESTVSRIRTEHFPLTLESARPSHTSQYLCASSEWDSNKQFFGPGTRLTVL.

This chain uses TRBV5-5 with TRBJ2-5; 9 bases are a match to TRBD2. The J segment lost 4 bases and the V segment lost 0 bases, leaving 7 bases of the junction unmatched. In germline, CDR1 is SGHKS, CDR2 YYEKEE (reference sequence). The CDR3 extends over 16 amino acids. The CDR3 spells CASSLEAGGPGETQYF. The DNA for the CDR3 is TGTGCCAGCAGCTTGGAGGCGGGGGGGCCGGGAGAGACCCAGTACTTC.

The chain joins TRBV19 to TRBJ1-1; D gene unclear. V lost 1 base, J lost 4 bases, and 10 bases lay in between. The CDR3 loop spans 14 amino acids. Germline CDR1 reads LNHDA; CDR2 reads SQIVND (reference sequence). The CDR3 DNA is TGTGCCAGTAGTATAGTGCAGGCATCCACTGAAGCTTTCTTT. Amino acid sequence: CASSIVQASTEAFF.

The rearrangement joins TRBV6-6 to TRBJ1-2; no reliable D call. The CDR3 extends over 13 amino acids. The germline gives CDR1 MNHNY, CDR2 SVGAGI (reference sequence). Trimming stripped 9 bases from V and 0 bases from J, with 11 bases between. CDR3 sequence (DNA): TGTGCCAGGAGCACGGATCCTAACTATGGCTACACCTTC. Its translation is CARSTDPNYGYTF.

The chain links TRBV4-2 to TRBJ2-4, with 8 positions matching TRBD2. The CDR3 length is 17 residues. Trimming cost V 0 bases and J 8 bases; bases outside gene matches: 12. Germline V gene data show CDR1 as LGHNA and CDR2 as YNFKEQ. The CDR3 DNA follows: TGTGCCAGCAGCCAAGAGGGGTTTCGGGAGGGAGGGGACATTCAGTACTTC. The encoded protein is CASSQEGFREGGDIQYF.

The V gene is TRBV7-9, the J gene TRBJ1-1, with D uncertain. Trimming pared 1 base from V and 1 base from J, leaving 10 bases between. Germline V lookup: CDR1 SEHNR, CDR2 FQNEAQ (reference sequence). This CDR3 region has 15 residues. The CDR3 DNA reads TGTGCCAGCAGCTTAGAGGGTCAGAAGAACACTGAAGCTTTCTTT. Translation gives CASSLEGQKNTEAFF.

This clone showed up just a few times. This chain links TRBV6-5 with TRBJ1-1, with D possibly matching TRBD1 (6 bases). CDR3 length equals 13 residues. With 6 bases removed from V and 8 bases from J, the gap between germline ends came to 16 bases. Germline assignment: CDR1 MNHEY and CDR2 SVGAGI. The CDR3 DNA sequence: TGTGCCAGCAGCCAAACAGGGATATTGGAAGCTTTCTTT. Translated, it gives CASSQTGILEAFF.

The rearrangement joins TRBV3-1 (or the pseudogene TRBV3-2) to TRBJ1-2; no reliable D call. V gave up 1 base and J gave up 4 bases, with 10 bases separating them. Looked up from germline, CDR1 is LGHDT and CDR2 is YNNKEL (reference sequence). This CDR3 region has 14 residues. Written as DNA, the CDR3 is TGTGCCAGCAGCCAAGCCAGTGGGAGCTATGGCTACACCTTC. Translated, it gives CASSQASGSYGYTF.

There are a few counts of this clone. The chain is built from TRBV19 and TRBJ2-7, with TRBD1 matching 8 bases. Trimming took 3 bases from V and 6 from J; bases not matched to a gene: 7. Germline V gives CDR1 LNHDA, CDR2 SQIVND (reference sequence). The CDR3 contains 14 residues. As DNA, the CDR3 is TGTGCCAGTAGTATTAGTGGACAGGGCTTCGAGCAGTACTTC. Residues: CASSISGQGFEQYF.

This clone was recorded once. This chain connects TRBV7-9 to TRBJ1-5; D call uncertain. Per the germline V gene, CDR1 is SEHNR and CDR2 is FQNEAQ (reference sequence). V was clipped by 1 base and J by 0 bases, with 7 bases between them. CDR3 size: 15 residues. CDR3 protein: CASSLGAGSNQPQHF. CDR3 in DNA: TGTGCCAGCAGCTTAGGGGCCGGTAGCAATCAGCCCCAGCATTTT. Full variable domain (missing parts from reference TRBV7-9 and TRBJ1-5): DTGVSQNPRHKITKRGQNVTFRCDPISEHNRLYWYRQTLGQGPEFLTYFQNEAQLEKSRLLSDRFSAERPKGSFSTLEIQRTEQGDSAMYLCASSLGAGSNQPQHFGDGTRLSIL.

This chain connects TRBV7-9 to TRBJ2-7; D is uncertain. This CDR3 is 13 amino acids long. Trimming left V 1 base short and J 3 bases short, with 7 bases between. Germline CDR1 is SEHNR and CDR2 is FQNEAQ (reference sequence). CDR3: CASSLETDYEQYF. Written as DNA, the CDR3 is TGTGCCAGCAGCTTAGAAACGGACTACGAGCAGTACTTC.

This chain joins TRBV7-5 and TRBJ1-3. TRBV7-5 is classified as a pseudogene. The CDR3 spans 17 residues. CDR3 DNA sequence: TGTGCCAGAAGCGGCTGGGGAGGGTTGTTTTATAGAAACACCATATATTTT. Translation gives CARSGWGGLFYRNTIYF.

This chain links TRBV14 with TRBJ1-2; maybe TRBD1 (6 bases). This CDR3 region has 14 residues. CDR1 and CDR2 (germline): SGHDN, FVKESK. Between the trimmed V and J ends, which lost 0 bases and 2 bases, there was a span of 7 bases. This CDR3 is CASSQDQGNYGYTF. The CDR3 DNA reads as TGTGCCAGCAGCCAAGATCAGGGGAACTATGGCTACACCTTC.

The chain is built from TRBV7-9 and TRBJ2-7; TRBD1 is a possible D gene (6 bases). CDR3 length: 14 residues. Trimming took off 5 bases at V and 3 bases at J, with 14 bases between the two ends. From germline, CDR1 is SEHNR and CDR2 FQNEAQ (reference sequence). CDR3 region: CASSPPQQGYEQYF. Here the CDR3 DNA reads TGTGCCAGCAGCCCCCCCCAACAGGGCTACGAGCAGTACTTC.

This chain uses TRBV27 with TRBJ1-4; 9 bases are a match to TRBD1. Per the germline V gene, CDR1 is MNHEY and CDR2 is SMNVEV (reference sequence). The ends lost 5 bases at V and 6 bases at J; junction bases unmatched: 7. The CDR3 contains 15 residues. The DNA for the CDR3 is TGTGCCAGCAGTGACCGGGACAGGGTCGATGAAAAACTGTTTTTT. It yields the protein CASSDRDRVDEKLFF.

The CDR3 region has the DNA TGTGCCAGCAGCTCGCTGACAGGGGGCTTTGCAGATACGCAGTATTTT. Residues: CASSSLTGGFADTQYF. This rearrangement joins TRBV5-8 to TRBJ2-3; TRBD1 matches at 10 bases. The CDR3 extends over 16 amino acids. Germline assignment: CDR1 SGHTS and CDR2 YDEGEE. V gave up 3 bases and J gave up 4 bases; unmatched junction bases: 8. Full variable domain (outside the CDR3, taken from reference TRBV5-8 and TRBJ2-3): EAGVTQSPTHLIKTRGQQATLRCSPISGHTSVYWYQQALGLGLQFLLWYDEGEERNRGNFPPRFSGRQFPNYSSELNVNALELEDSALYLCASSSLTGGFADTQYFGPGTRLTVL.

CDR3 protein: CAISEFIPGQNTGELFF. For the CDR3, the DNA is TGTGCCATCAGTGAGTTTATACCGGGACAAAACACCGGGGAGCTGTTTTTT. The chain employs TRBV10-3 and TRBJ2-2, with a weak D call TRBD1 (6 bases). This CDR3 has 17 amino acids. Germline V lookup: CDR1 ENHRY, CDR2 SYGVKD. V was pared by 1 base and J by 2 bases, with 14 bases between.

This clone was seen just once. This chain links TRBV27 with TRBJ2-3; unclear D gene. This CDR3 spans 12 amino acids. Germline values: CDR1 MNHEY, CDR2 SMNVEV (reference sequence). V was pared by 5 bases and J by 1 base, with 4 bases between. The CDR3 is CASSARTDTQYF. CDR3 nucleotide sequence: TGTGCCAGCAGTGCCCGCACAGATACGCAGTATTTT.

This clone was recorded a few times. CDR3 sequence: CASSEAFSISNQPQHF. The CDR3 nucleotides read TGTGCCAGCAGTGAAGCGTTTTCCATAAGCAATCAGCCCCAGCATTTT. The chain has TRBV2 and TRBJ1-5, with no clear D. V dropped 0 bases and J dropped 1 base, with 10 bases sitting between them. Germline CDR1 reads SNHLY; CDR2 reads FYNNEI. The CDR3 runs to 16 residues.

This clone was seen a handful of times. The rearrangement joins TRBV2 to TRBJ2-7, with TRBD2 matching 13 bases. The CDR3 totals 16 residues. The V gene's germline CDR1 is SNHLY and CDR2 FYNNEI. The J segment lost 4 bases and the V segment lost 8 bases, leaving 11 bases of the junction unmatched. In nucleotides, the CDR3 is TGTGCCAGCTCTTTCCCGGGACTAGCGGGAACTTACGAGCAGTACTTC. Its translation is CASSFPGLAGTYEQYF.

The CDR3 sequence is CATSRELDSPNTEAFF. In DNA form, the CDR3 reads TGTGCCACCAGCAGAGAGTTAGACAGTCCCAACACTGAAGCTTTCTTT. The V gene is TRBV15, the J gene TRBJ1-1; D perhaps matches TRBD1 (5 bases). The germline gives CDR1 LNHNV, CDR2 YYDKDF (reference sequence). Trimming shortened V by 0 bases and J by 2 bases, and 13 bases separated the two germline ends. CDR3 size: 16 residues.

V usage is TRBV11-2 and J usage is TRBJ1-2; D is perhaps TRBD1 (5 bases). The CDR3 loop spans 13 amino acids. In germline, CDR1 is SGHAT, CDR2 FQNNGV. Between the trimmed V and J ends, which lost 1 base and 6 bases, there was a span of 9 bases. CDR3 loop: CASSLAEGHGYTF. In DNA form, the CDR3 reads TGTGCCAGCAGCTTAGCTGAGGGGCATGGCTACACCTTC. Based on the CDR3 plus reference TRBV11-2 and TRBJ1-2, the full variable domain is EAGVAQSPRYKIIEKRQSVAFWCNPISGHATLYWYQQILGQGPKLLIQFQNNGVVDDSQLPKDRFSAERLKGVDSTLKIQPAKLEDSAVYLCASSLAEGHGYTFGSGTRLTVV.

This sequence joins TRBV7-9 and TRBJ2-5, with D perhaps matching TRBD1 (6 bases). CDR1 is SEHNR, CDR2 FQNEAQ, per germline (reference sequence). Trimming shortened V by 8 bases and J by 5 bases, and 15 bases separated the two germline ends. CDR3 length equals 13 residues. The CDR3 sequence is CASETGMAETQYF. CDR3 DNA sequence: TGTGCCAGCGAAACAGGGATGGCGGAGACCCAGTACTTC.

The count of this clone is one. CDR3 in DNA: TGTGCCAGCAGCTTAGCGAGTCAGGACGATGAAGCTTTCTTT. This sequence encodes CASSLASQDDEAFF. The chain carries TRBV7-8 and TRBJ1-1; no clear D gene. Deletions cut 0 bases from V and 7 bases from J, with 12 bases between. Germline CDR1 is SGHVS and CDR2 is FQNEAQ. The CDR3 covers 14 residues.

CDR3: CASREPTEHGYTF. DNA of the CDR3: TGTGCCAGCAGGGAACCTACAGAACATGGCTACACCTTC. V and J are TRBV28 and TRBJ1-2; no clear D. In germline, CDR1 is MDHEN, CDR2 SYDVKM. The V end was cut by 6 bases, the J end by 6 bases, with 14 bases between. CDR3 length: 13 residues.

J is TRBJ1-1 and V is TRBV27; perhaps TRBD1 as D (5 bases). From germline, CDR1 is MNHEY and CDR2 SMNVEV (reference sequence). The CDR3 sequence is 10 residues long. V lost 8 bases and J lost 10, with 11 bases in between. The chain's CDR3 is CASGSGGAFF. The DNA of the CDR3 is TGTGCCAGCGGAAGCGGGGGAGCTTTCTTT.

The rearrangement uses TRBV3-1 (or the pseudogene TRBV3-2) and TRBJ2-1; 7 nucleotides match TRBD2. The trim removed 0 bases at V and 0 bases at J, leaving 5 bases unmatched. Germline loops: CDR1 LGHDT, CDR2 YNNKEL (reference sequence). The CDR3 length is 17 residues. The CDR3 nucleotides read TGTGCCAGCAGCCAAGATAGGGCTAGCGGCTCCTACAATGAGCAGTTCTTC. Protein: CASSQDRASGSYNEQFF.

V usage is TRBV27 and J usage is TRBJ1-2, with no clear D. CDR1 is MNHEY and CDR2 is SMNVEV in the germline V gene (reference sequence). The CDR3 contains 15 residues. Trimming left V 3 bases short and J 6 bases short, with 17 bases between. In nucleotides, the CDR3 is TGTGCCAGCAGTTTGGGCCAGGCAGGCGCCAATGGCTACACCTTC. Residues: CASSLGQAGANGYTF.

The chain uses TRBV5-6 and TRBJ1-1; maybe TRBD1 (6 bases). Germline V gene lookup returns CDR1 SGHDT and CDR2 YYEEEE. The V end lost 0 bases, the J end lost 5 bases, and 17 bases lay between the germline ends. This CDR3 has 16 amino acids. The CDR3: CASSLGAGTSRTEAFF. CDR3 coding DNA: TGTGCCAGCAGCTTGGGAGCCGGGACATCTAGAACTGAAGCTTTCTTT.

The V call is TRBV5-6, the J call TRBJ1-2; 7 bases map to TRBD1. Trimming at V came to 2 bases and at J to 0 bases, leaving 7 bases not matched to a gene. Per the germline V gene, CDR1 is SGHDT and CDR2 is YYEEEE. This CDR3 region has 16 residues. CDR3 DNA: TGTGCCAGCAGCTTAGACAGGGAGTTGACTAACTATGGCTACACCTTC. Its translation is CASSLDRELTNYGYTF.